The rows below give T cell receptor beta chains drawn from one sample of a study of type 1 and type 2 diabetes patients. TCRdb re-analysed the multiplex PCR reads in MiXCR, keeping a single row per CDR3 protein. Of some 250,000 distinct CDR3 sequences in the sample, more than 40% were seen once. Sequenced material: peripheral blood mononuclear cells (PBMCs). The receptors originated from a man aged 18-30 years with type 2 diabetes. Both conserved end residues are part of each CDR3. Each record gives: CDR3 DNA, CDR3 protein, V gene, clone size, D gene, J gene. D genes are given only for firm matches. Rows give clone size only sometimes, using once, few, many, or a class for an expanded clone.

CDR3nt: TGTGCCAGCAGTTTTAGAGGGGAGGGCACTGAAGCTTTCTTT; CDR3aa: CASSFRGEGTEAFF; v_gene: TRBV28; abundance: -; d_gene: -; j_gene: TRBJ1-1
CDR3nt: TGTGCCAGTAGCCCCTATGCAGGGCCCAACGAGCAGTACTTC; CDR3aa: CASSPYAGPNEQYF; v_gene: TRBV19; abundance: -; d_gene: -; j_gene: TRBJ2-7
CDR3nt: TGTGCCAGCAGCCCGGGAATAGACTCTAATTCACCCCTCCACTTT; CDR3aa: CASSPGIDSNSPLHF; v_gene: TRBV7-2; abundance: few; d_gene: -; j_gene: TRBJ1-6
CDR3nt: TGTGCCAGCAGCTTAGGTTGGGGTGCTGAAGCTTTCTTT; CDR3aa: CASSLGWGAEAFF; v_gene: TRBV7-6; abundance: -; d_gene: -; j_gene: TRBJ1-1
CDR3nt: TGTGCCAGCAGTCCGAGGACCGGGACGACCGGGGAGCTGTTTTTT; CDR3aa: CASSPRTGTTGELFF; v_gene: TRBV11-3; abundance: -; d_gene: -; j_gene: TRBJ2-2
CDR3nt: TGTGCCAGCAGCCCACGGGGTGGAGATACGCAGTATTTT; CDR3aa: CASSPRGGDTQYF; v_gene: TRBV7-2; abundance: -; d_gene: -; j_gene: TRBJ2-3
CDR3nt: TGTGCCAGCAGTGTTAAGGGGGCTCCGGCCGGGGAGCTGTTTTTT; CDR3aa: CASSVKGAPAGELFF; v_gene: TRBV2; abundance: -; d_gene: TRBD1; j_gene: TRBJ2-2
CDR3nt: TGTGCCACCAGTGACCCGGTCGCGTTCGGCACAGATACGCAGTATTTT; CDR3aa: CATSDPVAFGTDTQYF; v_gene: TRBV25-1; abundance: -; d_gene: -; j_gene: TRBJ2-3
CDR3nt: TGTGCCAGCAGTGACGCGGGAAGAGAGACCCAGTACTTC; CDR3aa: CASSDAGRETQYF; v_gene: TRBV27; abundance: -; d_gene: -; j_gene: TRBJ2-5
CDR3nt: TGCGCCAGCAGTGAGCGGGGCAGTTCAGAGACCCAGTACTTC; CDR3aa: CASSERGSSETQYF; v_gene: TRBV10-1; abundance: -; d_gene: -; j_gene: TRBJ2-5